This T cell receptor beta chain was recorded in a study of blood T cell repertoires in COVID-19. Here immunoSEQ multiplex PCR was the method, and the copy in TCRdb shows in-frame clones only, minus some. The sample shows 300,000 or so clones, approximately 90% of them seen only once. The cohort comprised adults aged roughly 18 to 95 years residing in 24 US areas. Cohort allocation depended upon clinical history that participants reported. In Cohort 3, a recovered donor had either two negative PCRs, clearance, or symptom resolution. V gave up 0 bases and J gave up 5 bases; unmatched junction bases: 3. The CDR3 consists of 15 residues. Germline-derived CDR1 and CDR2 are MNHNY and SVGAGI (reference sequence).

This receptor was identified in a woman aged 30 to 39 who had recovered from COVID-19. V is TRBV6-6 and J is TRBJ1-4; 7 bases are a match to TRBD1. The sample consisted of PBMCs or T cells enriched from blood (not recorded which). The CDR3 coding sequence is TGTGCCAGCAGTTACTCAGGGGGCTTGAATGAAAAACTGTTTTTT. Its protein product is CASSYSGGLNEKLFF.